This T cell receptor (beta chain) is from a study of T cells in Graves' hyperthyroidism and ophthalmopathy. Study-level points and caveats: The model predicted ophthalmopathy a median roughly six months before onset. Blood also held most thyroid clonotypes expanded beyond 0.001.

PBMCs were obtained from 9.5 to 10 ml fresh peripheral blood. This clonotype was detected ten times or more. Its antigen is unknown. The CDR3 consists of 14 residues. Germline V gene data show CDR1 as MNHEY and CDR2 as SVGEGT. Trimming took off 8 bases at V and 1 base at J, with 14 bases between the two ends. Regions amplified from RNA transcripts were the TCR beta CDR3 regions. TCR CDR3 regions were first amplified by RT-PCR with HTBI primers. TCRdb itself ran the multiplex PCR reads through MiXCR, one entry per CDR3 protein. The repertoire holds approximately 600,000 distinct CDR3 sequences, with approximately 15% as singletons.

This clonotype originated in a woman in her thirties or forties with Graves' ophthalmopathy. Sample: blood. The chain recombines TRBV6-2 or TRBV6-3 with TRBJ1-1, with D perhaps TRBD1 (5 bases). The CDR3 nucleotides are TGTGCCAGCCTAAGGGACTGGGGGAACACTGAAGCTTTCTTT. Its protein is CASLRDWGNTEAFF.